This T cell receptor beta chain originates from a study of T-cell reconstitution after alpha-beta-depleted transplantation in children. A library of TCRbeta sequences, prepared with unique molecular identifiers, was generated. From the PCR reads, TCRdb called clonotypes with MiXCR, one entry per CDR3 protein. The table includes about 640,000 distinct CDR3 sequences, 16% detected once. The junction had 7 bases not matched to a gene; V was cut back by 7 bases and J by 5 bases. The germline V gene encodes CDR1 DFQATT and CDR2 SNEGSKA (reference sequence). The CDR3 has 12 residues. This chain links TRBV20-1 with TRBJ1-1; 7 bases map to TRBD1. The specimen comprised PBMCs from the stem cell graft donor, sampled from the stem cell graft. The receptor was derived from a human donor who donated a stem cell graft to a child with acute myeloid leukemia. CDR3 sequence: CSGVAQGTEAFF. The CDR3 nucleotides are TGCAGTGGCGTCGCACAGGGGACTGAAGCTTTCTTT.